This is a list of T cell receptor beta chains from one sample in a study of early T cells in non-severe SARS-CoV-2 infection. One entry per CDR3 protein results from TCRdb running MiXCR on the 5' RACE reads. The sample includes around 57,000 distinct CDR3 sequences, around a tenth of them seen just once. Sequenced: whole blood. Receptor source: an adult who was a healthcare worker with PCR-confirmed SARS-CoV-2 infection or an uninfected control (not recorded which). CDR3s include the opening cysteine and the closing phenylalanine or tryptophan. Each record gives: D gene, J gene, clone size, V gene, CDR3 protein, CDR3 DNA. A D gene is named only where the DNA matches it firmly. Size tells how often a clone was seen (once, few, many) or the class of an expanded clone, and some rows leave it out.

D gene: .; J gene: TRBJ2-7; clone size: many; V gene: TRBV20-1; CDR3 protein: CSALGVGAAYEQYF; CDR3 DNA: TGCAGTGCCCTCGGCGTAGGGGCGGCCTACGAGCAGTACTTC
D gene: .; J gene: TRBJ2-7; clone size: many; V gene: TRBV28; CDR3 protein: CASSLRRNRYEQYF; CDR3 DNA: TGTGCCAGCAGTTTAAGGCGGAACCGCTACGAGCAGTACTTC
D gene: TRBD2; J gene: TRBJ2-3; clone size: .; V gene: TRBV7-9; CDR3 protein: CASSQTSGVRDTQYF; CDR3 DNA: TGTGCCAGCAGCCAGACTAGCGGTGTTCGGGATACGCAGTATTTT
D gene: .; J gene: TRBJ1-6; clone size: few; V gene: TRBV3-1; CDR3 protein: CASSQGLDSPLHF; CDR3 DNA: TGTGCCAGCAGCCAAGGACTTGATTCACCCCTCCACTTT
D gene: .; J gene: TRBJ2-6; clone size: few; V gene: TRBV29-1; CDR3 protein: CSVGRDVDSGANVLTF; CDR3 DNA: TGCAGCGTTGGTAGGGACGTTGACTCTGGGGCCAACGTCCTGACTTTC
D gene: .; J gene: TRBJ2-7; clone size: many; V gene: TRBV2; CDR3 protein: CASSSSARGQYF; CDR3 DNA: TGTGCCAGCAGTAGTTCAGCACGGGGGCAGTACTTC
D gene: TRBD2; J gene: TRBJ2-2; clone size: few; V gene: TRBV9; CDR3 protein: CASSARTRQAGELFF; CDR3 DNA: TGTGCCAGCAGCGCCCGGACTAGGCAGGCCGGGGAGCTGTTTTTT
D gene: .; J gene: TRBJ1-4; clone size: many; V gene: TRBV7-4; CDR3 protein: CASSPQAREPAANEKLFF; CDR3 DNA: TGTGCCAGCAGCCCCCAAGCTAGGGAACCGGCGGCTAATGAAAAACTGTTTTTT
D gene: .; J gene: TRBJ2-5; clone size: few; V gene: TRBV29-1; CDR3 protein: CSVDTSRETQYF; CDR3 DNA: TGCAGCGTTGACACCTCTCGAGAGACCCAGTACTTC
D gene: TRBD2; J gene: TRBJ2-1; clone size: many; V gene: TRBV27; CDR3 protein: CASSFLAAYSYNEQFF; CDR3 DNA: TGTGCCAGCAGTTTCCTAGCGGCGTACTCCTACAATGAGCAGTTCTTC
D gene: .; J gene: TRBJ1-6; clone size: few; V gene: TRBV27; CDR3 protein: CASGVNNSPLHF; CDR3 DNA: TGTGCCTCGGGAGTTAATAATTCACCCCTCCACTTT
D gene: .; J gene: TRBJ2-7; clone size: .; V gene: TRBV12-3/TRBV12-4; CDR3 protein: CASSLSTNTYEQYF; CDR3 DNA: TGTGCCAGCAGTCTCTCGACAAATACCTACGAGCAGTACTTC
D gene: TRBD1; J gene: TRBJ2-7; clone size: .; V gene: TRBV7-9; CDR3 protein: CASSYTGGGNEQYF; CDR3 DNA: TGTGCCAGCAGCTATACAGGGGGCGGGAACGAGCAGTACTTC
D gene: .; J gene: TRBJ2-3; clone size: .; V gene: TRBV5-4; CDR3 protein: CASSLSTGTDTQYF; CDR3 DNA: TGTGCCAGCAGCTTGTCGACTGGCACAGATACGCAGTATTTT
D gene: .; J gene: TRBJ2-2; clone size: .; V gene: TRBV27; CDR3 protein: CASSFQANTGELFF; CDR3 DNA: TGTGCCAGCAGTTTCCAGGCTAACACCGGGGAGCTGTTTTTT
D gene: TRBD2; J gene: TRBJ2-3; clone size: few; V gene: TRBV20-1; CDR3 protein: CSARDLGLADTDTQYF; CDR3 DNA: TGCAGTGCTAGAGATCTGGGACTAGCGGACACAGATACGCAGTATTTT
D gene: .; J gene: TRBJ2-7; clone size: .; V gene: TRBV5-4; CDR3 protein: CASSLRQSYEQYF; CDR3 DNA: TGTGCCAGCAGCTTGCGCCAGTCCTACGAGCAGTACTTC
D gene: .; J gene: TRBJ2-3; clone size: .; V gene: TRBV24-1; CDR3 protein: CATSDPGQKGADTQYF; CDR3 DNA: TGTGCCACCAGTGACCCCGGTCAAAAGGGGGCAGATACGCAGTATTTT
D gene: .; J gene: TRBJ2-5; clone size: many; V gene: TRBV6-6; CDR3 protein: CASSLRDQETQYF; CDR3 DNA: TGTGCCAGCAGTTTGAGAGATCAAGAGACCCAGTACTTC
D gene: TRBD2; J gene: TRBJ2-7; clone size: .; V gene: TRBV12-3/TRBV12-4; CDR3 protein: CASSQTSLPYEQYF; CDR3 DNA: TGTGCCAGCAGTCAGACTAGCCTCCCCTACGAGCAGTACTTC
D gene: TRBD1; J gene: TRBJ1-2; clone size: .; V gene: TRBV7-6; CDR3 protein: CASSLDRVGGYTF; CDR3 DNA: TGTGCCAGCAGCTTGGACAGGGTAGGAGGCTACACCTTC
D gene: .; J gene: TRBJ2-2; clone size: few; V gene: TRBV12-3/TRBV12-4; CDR3 protein: CASSTRQVWNTGELFF; CDR3 DNA: TGTGCCAGCAGTACCCGACAAGTCTGGAACACCGGGGAGCTGTTTTTT
D gene: .; J gene: TRBJ2-3; clone size: few; V gene: TRBV12-5; CDR3 protein: CASAVETEADTQYF; CDR3 DNA: TGTGCTAGTGCCGTAGAAACGGAGGCGGATACGCAGTATTTT
D gene: .; J gene: TRBJ2-2; clone size: few; V gene: TRBV11-2; CDR3 protein: CASSFSGSGELFF; CDR3 DNA: TGTGCCAGCAGCTTTAGTGGATCCGGGGAGCTGTTTTTT
D gene: .; J gene: TRBJ1-1; clone size: .; V gene: TRBV2; CDR3 protein: CASSPTENTEAFF; CDR3 DNA: TGTGCCAGCAGTCCGACAGAGAACACTGAAGCTTTCTTT
D gene: .; J gene: TRBJ2-6; clone size: many; V gene: TRBV6-2/TRBV6-3; CDR3 protein: CASSYRGSGANVLTF; CDR3 DNA: TGTGCCAGCAGTTACAGGGGGTCTGGGGCCAACGTCCTGACTTTC
D gene: .; J gene: TRBJ2-1; clone size: many; V gene: TRBV4-2; CDR3 protein: CASSQDISSSYNEQFF; CDR3 DNA: TGTGCCAGCAGCCAAGATATATCGAGCTCCTACAATGAGCAGTTCTTC
D gene: TRBD1; J gene: TRBJ1-4; clone size: many; V gene: TRBV20-1; CDR3 protein: CSASPGRDREKLFF; CDR3 DNA: TGCAGTGCTAGTCCAGGCCGGGACAGAGAAAAACTGTTTTTT
D gene: .; J gene: TRBJ1-1; clone size: once; V gene: TRBV20-1; CDR3 protein: CSAFNPLNTEAFF; CDR3 DNA: TGCAGTGCGTTTAATCCTTTGAACACTGAAGCTTTCTTT
D gene: .; J gene: TRBJ1-1; clone size: few; V gene: TRBV3-1; CDR3 protein: CASSQREDDTEAFF; CDR3 DNA: TGTGCCAGCAGCCAAAGGGAAGATGACACTGAAGCTTTCTTT
D gene: .; J gene: TRBJ1-5; clone size: few; V gene: TRBV21-1; CDR3 protein: CASSKDDAGGYNQPQHF; CDR3 DNA: TGTGCCAGCAGCAAAGACGATGCAGGGGGGTACAATCAGCCCCAGCATTTT
D gene: .; J gene: TRBJ2-1; clone size: .; V gene: TRBV29-1; CDR3 protein: CSVEGYGVSYNEQFF; CDR3 DNA: TGCAGCGTTGAAGGGTACGGGGTCTCCTACAATGAGCAGTTCTTC
D gene: .; J gene: TRBJ2-7; clone size: .; V gene: TRBV29-1; CDR3 protein: CSAIRRGLREQYF; CDR3 DNA: TGCAGCGCCATACGTCGGGGCCTTAGGGAGCAGTACTTC
D gene: .; J gene: TRBJ2-7; clone size: .; V gene: TRBV11-2; CDR3 protein: CASSPGTARTYEQYF; CDR3 DNA: TGTGCCAGCAGCCCAGGGACCGCTAGAACCTACGAGCAGTACTTC
D gene: .; J gene: TRBJ1-2; clone size: many; V gene: TRBV2; CDR3 protein: CASSDWGKGFVYGYTF; CDR3 DNA: TGTGCCAGCAGTGATTGGGGGAAAGGGTTCGTCTATGGCTACACCTTC